One sample yielded the 15 T cell receptor beta chains listed below, sequenced in a study of cytomegalovirus exposure and HLA in healthy donors. Amplification used 60 Vbeta primers and 13 Jbeta primers. Assay used: immunoSEQ multiplex PCR; TCRdb lists only in-frame clones, some missing. The sample includes tens of thousands of clones, around 80% seen only once; the top ten take nearly 7.5%. Sequencing used PBMCs. Receptors originate from a woman in her 30s in good health and CMV-seropositive.

V usage is TRBV10-3 and J usage is TRBJ1-4; 10 bases line up with TRBD1. Germline V gene sequence: CDR1 ENHRY, CDR2 SYGVKD. Trimming cost V 10 bases and J 7 bases; bases outside gene matches: 12. The CDR3 runs 15 residues. The CDR3 nucleotides are TGTGCCACCTCCTTTGACAGGGGGCAGGCTGAAAAACTGTTTTTT. It codes for CATSFDRGQAEKLFF.

This chain connects TRBV5-4 to TRBJ2-7; TRBD1 might be the D (5 bases). The CDR3 spans 14 residues. Germline CDR1 reads SGHNT; CDR2 reads YYREEE (reference sequence). V was shortened by 1 base and J by 2 bases, with 10 bases between the two germline ends. The CDR3 nucleotides are TGTGCCAGCAGCTTGTATCTAGGGGCCTACGAGCAGTACTTC. It specifies CASSLYLGAYEQYF.

The gene calls are TRBV28 and TRBJ2-2; perhaps TRBD1 as D (7 bases). CDR1 and CDR2 (germline): MDHEN, SYDVKM. V was cut by 3 bases and J by 6 bases, with 14 bases left in between. The CDR3 runs 15 residues. CDR3 sequence reads: CASSFQGGKAGELFF. DNA for the CDR3: TGTGCCAGCAGTTTTCAGGGGGGAAAGGCCGGGGAGCTGTTTTTT.

The J gene is TRBJ2-6, the V gene TRBV4-2; 7 positions agree with TRBD2. The V gene end was trimmed by 2 bases and the J gene end by 2 bases; junction bases not matched to a gene: 9. Germline V gene lookup returns CDR1 LGHNA and CDR2 YNFKEQ. This CDR3 contains 18 residues. Here the CDR3 reads CASSQFRGLVAGANVLTF. In nucleotides, the CDR3 is TGTGCCAGCAGCCAATTCCGTGGACTAGTGGCTGGGGCCAACGTCCTGACTTTC.

The genes are TRBV5-4 and TRBJ2-7, with D unclear. V lost 0 bases, J lost 11 bases, and 12 bases lay in between. The CDR3 loop spans 12 amino acids. CDR1 is SGHNT and CDR2 is YYREEE in the germline V gene (reference sequence). For the CDR3, the DNA is TGTGCCAGCAGCTTGGACAGTCGATCGGAGTACTTC. This sequence encodes CASSLDSRSEYF.

The chain carries TRBV28 and TRBJ2-7; no definite D call. The V end lost 2 bases, the J end lost 7 bases, and 6 bases lay between the germline ends. The CDR3 runs 11 residues. Germline lookup yields CDR1 MDHEN and CDR2 SYDVKM. The chain's CDR3 is CASSLAREQYF. Written as DNA, the CDR3 is TGTGCCAGCAGTTTAGCGAGGGAGCAGTACTTC.

This chain connects TRBV9 to TRBJ1-1; the D gene is possibly TRBD1 (5 bases). Looked up from germline, CDR1 is SGDLS and CDR2 is YYNGEE. V lost 0 bases, J lost 6 bases, and 12 bases lay in between. There are 14 residues in the CDR3. As DNA, the CDR3 is TGTGCCAGCAGCGTAGGAGAGCGGGGCCCTGAAGCTTTCTTT. Residues: CASSVGERGPEAFF.

The chain carries TRBV5-1 and TRBJ2-1; 9 nucleotides align to TRBD1. The length of the CDR3 is 14 residues. The ends lost 4 bases at V and 3 bases at J; junction bases unmatched: 2. Per the germline V gene, CDR1 is SGHRS and CDR2 is YFSETQ. The CDR3 reads CASSVGQGYNEQFF. The CDR3, as DNA: TGCGCCAGCAGCGTGGGACAGGGCTACAATGAGCAGTTCTTC.

The CDR3 DNA sequence: TGTGCCAGTAGCCCCGCCCCGGGGGACTACGAGCAGTACTTC. Amino acids: CASSPAPGDYEQYF. The chain is built from TRBV19 and TRBJ2-7, with a tentative D call TRBD2 (6 bases). Germline lookup yields CDR1 LNHDA and CDR2 SQIVND (reference sequence). V gave up 6 bases and J gave up 3 bases, with 15 bases separating them. This CDR3 spans 14 amino acids.

The J gene is TRBJ1-6, the V gene TRBV28, with 9 nucleotides matching TRBD1. Germline V gene data show CDR1 as MDHEN and CDR2 as SYDVKM. V lost 6 bases, J lost 7 bases, and 10 bases stayed unmatched. The CDR3 extends over 16 amino acids. The CDR3 protein is CASSLPPGQGNSPLHF. The CDR3 DNA reads TGTGCCAGCAGCCTTCCTCCGGGACAGGGAAATTCACCCCTCCACTTT. The full variable domain, rest sourced from reference TRBV28 and TRBJ1-6, is DVKVTQSSRYLVKRTGEKVFLECVQDMDHENMFWYRQDPGLGLRLIYFSYDVKMKEKGDIPEGYSVSREKKERFSLILESASTNQTSMYLCASSLPPGQGNSPLHFGNGTRLTVT.

The chain has TRBV10-3 and TRBJ1-2, with a tentative D call TRBD1 (6 bases). Trimming removed 4 bases at V and 4 bases at J, with 16 bases between. The CDR3 is 15 residues long. Germline V gene sequence: CDR1 ENHRY, CDR2 SYGVKD. The CDR3 coding sequence is TGTGCCATCAGTGGCAGACGACAGGAACTCTATGGCTACACCTTC. Protein: CAISGRRQELYGYTF.

J is TRBJ1-5 and V is TRBV7-9; TRBD1 matches 10 bases. J gave up 5 bases and V 6 bases, and 7 bases lay outside the gene matches. Germline values: CDR1 SEHNR, CDR2 FQNEAQ (reference sequence). This CDR3 region has 15 residues. This CDR3 reads CASSSGTGAHQPQHF. DNA of the CDR3: TGTGCCAGCAGTTCCGGGACAGGGGCGCATCAGCCCCAGCATTTT. The entire variable domain, with the rest obtained from reference TRBV7-9 and TRBJ1-5, is as follows: DTGVSQNPRHKITKRGQNVTFRCDPISEHNRLYWYRQTLGQGPEFLTYFQNEAQLEKSRLLSDRFSAERPKGSFSTLEIQRTEQGDSAMYLCASSSGTGAHQPQHFGDGTRLSIL.

The rearrangement joins TRBV28 to TRBJ2-7; 9 bases agree with TRBD1. The CDR3 is 14 amino acids. The junction had 7 bases not matched to a gene; V was cut back by 6 bases and J by 4 bases. CDR1 and CDR2 (germline): MDHEN, SYDVKM. In DNA form, the CDR3 reads TGTGCCAGCAGCCTCGACAGGGGGTATTACGAGCAGTACTTC. Translating gives CASSLDRGYYEQYF. The whole variable domain, remainder taken from reference TRBV28 and TRBJ2-7, is DVKVTQSSRYLVKRTGEKVFLECVQDMDHENMFWYRQDPGLGLRLIYFSYDVKMKEKGDIPEGYSVSREKKERFSLILESASTNQTSMYLCASSLDRGYYEQYFGPGTRLTVT.

The chain combines TRBV13 with TRBJ2-1, with no clear D. Trimming stripped 4 bases from V and 0 bases from J, with 10 bases between. This CDR3 has 15 amino acids. CDR1 and CDR2 from the germline V gene are PRHDT and FYEKMQ (reference sequence). CDR3 region: CASSSGDSSYNEQFF. The CDR3 DNA is TGTGCCAGCAGCTCAGGTGATAGCTCCTACAATGAGCAGTTCTTC. The variable domain in full, with the rest retrieved from reference TRBV13 and TRBJ2-1, is AAGVIQSPRHLIKEKRETATLKCYPIPRHDTVYWYQQGPGQDPQFLISFYEKMQSDKGSIPDRFSAQQFSDYHSELNMSSLELGDSALYFCASSSGDSSYNEQFFGPGTRLTVL.

The table lists this clone with a count of one. This chain links TRBV30 with TRBJ2-3; D perhaps matches TRBD2 (7 bases). The germline gives CDR1 GTSNPN, CDR2 SVGIG (reference sequence). Deletions cut 3 bases from V and 3 bases from J, with 10 bases between. CDR3 length: 13 residues. The CDR3 here is CAWRRGGTDTQYF. The CDR3 region has the DNA TGTGCCTGGAGGAGGGGGGGGACAGATACGCAGTATTTT. Based on the CDR3 plus reference TRBV30 and TRBJ2-3, the full variable domain is SQTIHQWPATLVQPVGSPLSLECTVEGTSNPNLYWYRQAAGRGLQLLFYSVGIGQISSEVPQNLSASRPQDRQFILSSKKLLLSDSGFYLCAWRRGGTDTQYFGPGTRLTVL.